Listed below are T cell receptor beta chains from one sample, sequenced in a study of memory CD8 T cells in hepatitis C reinfection. Repertoires were generated with immunoSEQ multiplex PCR, while TCRdb's copy carries only in-frame clones and drops some. The sample has tens of thousands of clones, 89% seen once. Sequenced sample: naive CD8+ T cells sorted from blood. The source of these receptors is a man aged 18 to 29 with hepatitis C virus infection. CDR3s include the opening cysteine and the closing phenylalanine or tryptophan. A D gene is named only where the DNA matches it firmly.

d_gene,v_gene,j_gene,CDR3aa,CDR3nt
TRBD1,TRBV7-7,TRBJ2-1,CASSSDRGNEQFF,TGTGCTAGCAGCTCAGACAGGGGGAATGAGCAGTTCTTC
NA,TRBV4-1,TRBJ1-2,CASSQEAQRANYGYTF,TGCGCCAGCAGCCAAGAGGCCCAGAGGGCTAACTATGGCTACACCTTC
NA,TRBV19,TRBJ1-1,CASRGPWGVDTEAFF,TGTGCCAGTAGGGGGCCTTGGGGGGTTGATACTGAAGCTTTCTTT
NA,TRBV27,TRBJ2-5,CASRGLKETQYF,TGTGCCAGCAGGGGGCTCAAGGAGACCCAGTACTTC
NA,TRBV7-8,TRBJ2-1,CASSLGGNTLYNEQFF,TGTGCCAGCAGCTTAGGTGGCAACACCCTCTACAATGAGCAGTTCTTC
NA,TRBV6-5,TRBJ1-1,CASEQGWGTEAFF,TGTGCCAGCGAACAGGGATGGGGGACTGAAGCTTTCTTT
NA,TRBV12-5,TRBJ2-2,CASGEGGGTPPGELFF,TGTGCTAGTGGGGAGGGGGGGGGCACGCCTCCCGGGGAGCTGTTTTTT
NA,TRBV19,TRBJ1-2,CASNLGLSNYGYTF,TGTGCCAGTAACCTGGGGCTCAGTAACTATGGCTACACCTTC
NA,TRBV11-2,TRBJ2-7,CASSDHRETYEQYF,TGTGCCAGCAGCGACCACAGGGAAACCTACGAGCAGTACTTC
TRBD2,TRBV11-3,TRBJ2-1,CASSLHGTSGSNEQFF,TGTGCCAGCAGCCTCCACGGGACTAGCGGGAGTAATGAGCAGTTCTTC
NA,TRBV27,TRBJ2-3,CASSSTGRGTDTQYF,TGTGCCAGCAGTTCCACAGGGCGGGGGACAGATACGCAGTATTTT
TRBD2,TRBV7-3,TRBJ2-1,CASSLNPPLLAGPSYNEQFF,TGTGCCAGCAGCTTAAACCCCCCCTTACTAGCGGGGCCTTCCTACAATGAGCAGTTCTTC
TRBD2,TRBV6-6,TRBJ2-2,CASSWTSGGAGELFF,TGTGCCAGCAGTTGGACTAGCGGGGGGGCCGGGGAGCTGTTTTTT
TRBD1,TRBV6-5,TRBJ2-7,CASSGQGSEQYF,TGTGCCAGCTCAGGACAGGGGAGCGAGCAGTACTTC
TRBD2,TRBV6-5,TRBJ2-1,CASSYGGSSYNEQFF,TGTGCCAGCAGTTACGGCGGGAGCTCCTACAATGAGCAGTTCTTC